This TCR beta chain was captured by sequencing in a study of cytomegalovirus exposure and HLA in healthy donors. General study findings and limits: A cluster of highly shared sequence variants was likely a sequencing artifact. The listing of 150 or so TCR beta chains classed them as cytomegalovirus-associated. A missense variant in DCLRE1C was later tied to TCR beta V- and J-gene trimming. When analyzed later, the rates of TCR association showed variation by HLA locus, with DRB1 the most and HLA-C the fewest.

V gave up 4 bases and J gave up 9 bases; unmatched junction bases: 9. Germline CDR1 and CDR2: MDHEN and SYDVKM. The CDR3 totals 15 residues. In regard to this clone: As yet, its antigen is unknown.

PCR primers comprised 60 Vbeta and 13 Jbeta primers. The data were produced by immunoSEQ multiplex PCR, yet TCRdb's version contains in-frame clones alone and is incomplete. This table has 100,000 to 150,000 clones, roughly 74% appearing once. What was sequenced was PBMCs. The clonotype was recovered from a woman aged 50 to 60 in good health and CMV-seropositive. The genes are TRBV28 and TRBJ2-1, with 10 bases identical to TRBD2. CDR3 DNA: TGTGCCAGCAGTTCTGATAGCGGGGGGCGCGGTGAGCAGTTCTTC. It yields the protein CASSSDSGGRGEQFF.